One sample yielded the 3 T cell receptor beta chains listed below, sequenced in a study of T cell repertoires in aging, cancer and after chemotherapy. TRB rearrangements spanning V, D and J were amplified using mixed TRB-A/B primers. TCRdb re-analysed the multiplex PCR reads in MiXCR, keeping a single row per CDR3 protein. Of a few thousand distinct CDR3 sequences listed, approximately 24% are singletons. Peripheral blood genomic DNA, not sorted cells or RNA, was the template. Sequencing input: blood. Receptors originate from a human donor with a solid tumor.

This clonotype is termed medium-sized. This chain uses TRBV19 with TRBJ1-2; 7 positions agree with TRBD1. Looked up from germline, CDR1 is LNHDA and CDR2 is SQIVND (reference sequence). V dropped 5 bases and J dropped 7; count of bases not matched to a gene: 13. This CDR3 comprises 15 residues. In DNA form, the CDR3 reads TGTGCCAGTAGTCACCAGGGGGGCCGTATCCTTGGCTACACCTTC. This sequence encodes CASSHQGGRILGYTF.

V gene TRBV20-1 combines with J gene TRBJ1-1; D perhaps matches TRBD1 (5 bases). The CDR3 totals 15 residues. V was trimmed by 0 bases and J by 1 base, leaving 12 bases between them. CDR1 and CDR2 (germline): DFQATT, SNEGSKA (reference sequence). CDR3 nucleotides: TGCAGTGCTAGAGATCCGGGGGATCAGAACACTGAAGCTTTCTTT. Translating it yields CSARDPGDQNTEAFF.

This clonotype was recorded a few times. The CDR3 loop is CASSSDRGGDEQYF. The CDR3 DNA reads as TGTGCCAGCAGTTCCGACAGGGGCGGCGACGAGCAGTACTTC. The V call is TRBV28, the J call TRBJ2-7, with 8 bases identical to TRBD1. The V gene end was trimmed by 4 bases and the J gene end by 5 bases; junction bases not matched to a gene: 7. The CDR3 is 14 residues long. CDR1 MDHEN and CDR2 SYDVKM come from the germline V gene.